This T cell receptor (beta chain) was obtained from a study of blood T cell repertoires in COVID-19. Study background: Samples representing acute and convalescent COVID-19 were sourced from the United States, Italy and Spain. From T cells, B-cell-depleted T cells, or PBMCs came the material, which was cDNA or gDNA.

This CDR3 region has 15 residues. Deletions cut 0 bases from V and 7 bases from J, with 17 bases between. Germline assignment: CDR1 SGHTS and CDR2 YDEGEE. This clone was detected a few times. Original handling: Nucleated cell counts were estimated from reference gene primer amplification. Sequencing was performed with immunoSEQ multiplex PCR; in TCRdb, only in-frame clones are kept and a portion is missing. V, J and clone size were drawn from that table, and D and trimming were deduced from the DNA. The sample carries some 26,000 clones, about 84% recorded once. The genes are TRBV5-8 and TRBJ2-7, with D possibly TRBD2 on 5 matching bases. The sequence was obtained from a middle-aged man with active or convalescent COVID-19. Sequencing was done on a sample of peripheral blood. This CDR3 reads CASSLGQVRSGEQYF. CDR3 bases: TGTGCCAGCAGCTTGGGCCAAGTGAGGTCGGGGGAGCAGTACTTC.